The rows below give T cell receptor beta chains drawn from one sample of a study of blood T cells in healthy people across ages. TCRdb used MiXCR to reprocess the 5' RACE reads, holding one entry per CDR3 protein. This sample has around 1,800,000 distinct CDR3 sequences, with about 39% found just once. The sequenced sample was blood. The receptors were sampled from a human donor in good health. Both conserved end residues are part of each CDR3. A D gene is named only where the DNA matches it firmly. Size tells how often a clone was seen (once, few, many) or the class of an expanded clone, and some rows leave it out.

abundance: few; d_gene: TRBD2; j_gene: TRBJ2-3; v_gene: TRBV4-3; CDR3nt: TGCGCCAGCAGCCATGACGGGGCGGGAGGAAGCACAGATACGCAGTATTTT; CDR3aa: CASSHDGAGGSTDTQYF
abundance: .; d_gene: .; j_gene: TRBJ1-1; v_gene: TRBV18; CDR3nt: TGTGCCAGCTCACCAGTTTCCCTGGACACTGAAGCTTTCTTT; CDR3aa: CASSPVSLDTEAFF
abundance: many; d_gene: TRBD1; j_gene: TRBJ2-7; v_gene: TRBV28; CDR3nt: TGTGCCAGCAGTTTCGCCGGGACAGGGGGCTACGAGCAGTACTTC; CDR3aa: CASSFAGTGGYEQYF
abundance: few; d_gene: .; j_gene: TRBJ2-4; v_gene: TRBV28; CDR3nt: TGTGCCAGCAGTTTGGGGCCTTGGACCAAAAACATTCAGTACTTC; CDR3aa: CASSLGPWTKNIQYF
abundance: .; d_gene: .; j_gene: TRBJ2-6; v_gene: TRBV5-5; CDR3nt: TGTGCCAGCAGCTTGCGGCAGGGTGCGTGGGGGGCCAACGTCCGGACTTTC; CDR3aa: CASSLRQGAWGANVRTF
abundance: .; d_gene: .; j_gene: TRBJ1-4; v_gene: TRBV29-1; CDR3nt: TGCAGCGTTGAGGTGACCCGTGAAAAACTGTTTTTT; CDR3aa: CSVEVTREKLFF
abundance: .; d_gene: .; j_gene: TRBJ2-3; v_gene: TRBV5-6; CDR3nt: TGTGCCAGCAGCTTGGGTGTTGGGGTCCCCGTCACAGATACGCAGTATTTT; CDR3aa: CASSLGVGVPVTDTQYF
abundance: .; d_gene: TRBD2; j_gene: TRBJ2-5; v_gene: TRBV29-1; CDR3nt: TGCAGCGTTGTAGTGCCTAGCGGGGTCGAGACCCAGTACTTC; CDR3aa: CSVVVPSGVETQYF
abundance: .; d_gene: TRBD1; j_gene: TRBJ2-5; v_gene: TRBV7-2; CDR3nt: TGTGCCAGCAGCCGGACAGGGAGTTCTCAAGAGACCCAGTACTTC; CDR3aa: CASSRTGSSQETQYF
abundance: few; d_gene: .; j_gene: TRBJ2-3; v_gene: TRBV24-1; CDR3nt: TGTGCCACCAGTGATTTCCCAGGGGCCGGCCAACTTAGCACAGATACGCAGTATTTT; CDR3aa: CATSDFPGAGQLSTDTQYF
abundance: .; d_gene: .; j_gene: TRBJ2-7; v_gene: TRBV27; CDR3nt: TGTGCCAGCAGTACTTACAACGACTACTCCTACGAGCAGTACTTC; CDR3aa: CASSTYNDYSYEQYF
abundance: few; d_gene: .; j_gene: TRBJ1-4; v_gene: TRBV6-5; CDR3nt: TGTGCCAGCAAAGTGGCAGATTATAATGAAAAACTGTTTTTT; CDR3aa: CASKVADYNEKLFF
abundance: .; d_gene: TRBD2; j_gene: TRBJ2-3; v_gene: TRBV7-9; CDR3nt: TGTGCCAGCAGCAAACCGTTAGCGGGGCGGACAGATACGCAGTATTTT; CDR3aa: CASSKPLAGRTDTQYF
abundance: .; d_gene: .; j_gene: TRBJ1-2; v_gene: TRBV5-6; CDR3nt: TGTGCCAGCAGCCCCTTAGGAGGGGATCTTCATGGCTACACCTTC; CDR3aa: CASSPLGGDLHGYTF
abundance: .; d_gene: .; j_gene: TRBJ2-7; v_gene: TRBV5-1; CDR3nt: TGCGCCAGCAGCTTGATGCCGACGAGCGAGCAGTACTTC; CDR3aa: CASSLMPTSEQYF
abundance: .; d_gene: .; j_gene: TRBJ1-1; v_gene: TRBV7-9; CDR3nt: TGTGCCAGCAGCTTAATCGGGGAGGGGACTGAAGCTTTCTTT; CDR3aa: CASSLIGEGTEAFF
abundance: few; d_gene: .; j_gene: TRBJ2-1; v_gene: TRBV24-1; CDR3nt: TGTGCCACCAGTGATTTAGGCAGGGTTGGGCGCAATGAGCAGTTCTTC; CDR3aa: CATSDLGRVGRNEQFF
abundance: .; d_gene: TRBD2; j_gene: TRBJ2-1; v_gene: TRBV4-1; CDR3nt: TGCGCCAGCAGCCAAGAGCTAGCGGGGGGGTCCTACAATGAGCAGTTCTTC; CDR3aa: CASSQELAGGSYNEQFF
abundance: .; d_gene: TRBD2; j_gene: TRBJ2-5; v_gene: TRBV7-2; CDR3nt: TGTGCCAGCAGCTTAGAAACCGGGGGGGCCTCGGAGACCCAGTACTTC; CDR3aa: CASSLETGGASETQYF
abundance: few; d_gene: .; j_gene: TRBJ1-1; v_gene: TRBV11-3; CDR3nt: TGTGCCAGCAGCCTAAGATCTACTGAAGCTTTCTTT; CDR3aa: CASSLRSTEAFF
abundance: .; d_gene: .; j_gene: TRBJ1-1; v_gene: TRBV20-1; CDR3nt: TGCAGTGCTAGTTCGAGCGACACTGAAGCTTTCTTT; CDR3aa: CSASSSDTEAFF
abundance: .; d_gene: .; j_gene: TRBJ1-1; v_gene: TRBV20-1; CDR3nt: TGCAGTGCTAGAGATTTTGGGGTAATGAACACTGAAGCTTTCTTT; CDR3aa: CSARDFGVMNTEAFF
abundance: .; d_gene: .; j_gene: TRBJ2-3; v_gene: TRBV2; CDR3nt: TGTGCCAGCAGTGAAGGACAGGTATTAGATACGCAGTATTTT; CDR3aa: CASSEGQVLDTQYF
abundance: .; d_gene: TRBD1; j_gene: TRBJ2-1; v_gene: TRBV5-1; CDR3nt: TGCGCCAGCAGCTCGTCCCGGGACAGGGAAAATCACCTCTACAATGAGCAGTTCTTC; CDR3aa: CASSSSRDRENHLYNEQFF
abundance: few; d_gene: .; j_gene: TRBJ2-1; v_gene: TRBV7-8; CDR3nt: TGTGCCAGCAGCCACCGGCTAGCCAATGAGCAGTTCTTC; CDR3aa: CASSHRLANEQFF
abundance: .; d_gene: .; j_gene: TRBJ2-5; v_gene: TRBV4-1; CDR3nt: TGCGCCAGCCGGGGGGCATTCCAAGAGACCCAGTACTTC; CDR3aa: CASRGAFQETQYF
abundance: .; d_gene: TRBD1; j_gene: TRBJ1-4; v_gene: TRBV5-5; CDR3nt: TGTGCCAGCAGCCACGGACAGGGTAGAACTAATGAAAAACGGTTTTTT; CDR3aa: CASSHGQGRTNEKRFF
abundance: .; d_gene: TRBD1; j_gene: TRBJ1-2; v_gene: TRBV6-5; CDR3nt: TGTGCCAGCAGTTCGACAGGGAGGGAAAATGGCTACACCTTC; CDR3aa: CASSSTGRENGYTF
abundance: many; d_gene: .; j_gene: TRBJ2-7; v_gene: TRBV29-1; CDR3nt: TGCAGCGTTCGGGGCAGAAACTCCTACGAGCAGTACTTC; CDR3aa: CSVRGRNSYEQYF
abundance: .; d_gene: TRBD1; j_gene: TRBJ1-2; v_gene: TRBV10-3; CDR3nt: TGTGCCATCAGGATCGACAGGGAGAATGGCTACACCTTC; CDR3aa: CAIRIDRENGYTF
abundance: many; d_gene: .; j_gene: TRBJ2-3; v_gene: TRBV28; CDR3nt: TGTGCCAGCAGTCCCAGGGCTCGGGCAGATACGCAGTATTTT; CDR3aa: CASSPRARADTQYF
abundance: once; d_gene: .; j_gene: TRBJ2-3; v_gene: TRBV6-5; CDR3nt: TGTGCCAGTAGTTATGACGGAACCACAGATACGCAGTATTTT; CDR3aa: CASSYDGTTDTQYF
abundance: .; d_gene: .; j_gene: TRBJ2-5; v_gene: TRBV20-1; CDR3nt: TGCAGTGCTAGAGCAGTTACGAGCCACCCGCGTCCGGGGACCCAGTACTTC; CDR3aa: CSARAVTSHPRPGTQYF
abundance: .; d_gene: TRBD1; j_gene: TRBJ2-7; v_gene: TRBV20-1; CDR3nt: TGCATGGACCTGGGGACAGGAGTCTACGAGCAGTACTTC; CDR3aa: CMDLGTGVYEQYF
abundance: .; d_gene: .; j_gene: TRBJ1-1; v_gene: TRBV4-1; CDR3nt: TGCGCCAGCAGCCAAGAGGCAGGGCTGAACACTGAAGCTTTCTTT; CDR3aa: CASSQEAGLNTEAFF